The TCR beta chain described here comes from a study of cytomegalovirus exposure and HLA in healthy donors. Study information: Prior work identified some 120 million unique TCR beta sequences in roughly 180 million T cells.

In nominal health when sampled, donors likely had unrecorded immune exposures nonetheless. A note on this clone: What it binds is unknown.

Primers included in the PCR were 60 Vbeta and 13 Jbeta primers. Some clones are missing from TCRdb's copy, which holds only in-frame ones; the method was immunoSEQ multiplex PCR. This sample yields roughly 100,000 clones, of which 75% are seen a single time; about 2.3% belongs to the top ten. Broader study findings: The study designated fewer than 200 TCR beta chains cytomegalovirus-associated. Presence/absence analyses treated sequencing depth as roughly uniform across donors.

Germline loops: CDR1 MGHRA, CDR2 YSYEKL. V lost 2 bases and J lost 2; bases outside the gene matches: 9. CDR3 length: 17 amino acids. The sequenced material came from PBMCs. The receptor was derived from a middle-aged man in good health and CMV-seronegative. The J gene is TRBJ1-1, the V gene TRBV4-1; 9 bases align to TRBD1. The CDR3 DNA sequence: TGCGCCAGCAGCCAACGCGGACAGGGGAAGGTTAACACTGAAGCTTTCTTT. It translates to CASSQRGQGKVNTEAFF.